This T cell receptor (beta chain) was documented in a study of somatic mutations in cytotoxic T cells in rheumatoid arthritis. Looking at the study overall: Flow sorting of some V beta antibody-stained T cells reached nearly 100% purity, with V beta1+ cells also TCRB-sequenced.

Study-level results: Slight TRBV07 underrepresentation in rheumatoid arthritis patients went unadjusted for multiple comparisons.

Trimming shortened V by 2 bases and J by 0 bases, and 8 bases separated the two germline ends. This CDR3 comprises 16 residues. Per germline, CDR1 ENHRY and CDR2 SYGVKD. To note about this clone: Its antigen is not identified.

Healthy control subjects consisted of blood donors (median age about 57 years, range about 20-75; less than 65% female). Libraries were prepared by immunoSEQ multiplex PCR; TCRdb keeps only in-frame clonotypes and omits some of them. The data show more than 9,500 clones, around 83% seen once. The TCR sequence derives from a woman aged 55-70 years in good health. J is TRBJ2-6 and V is TRBV10-3; a weak D match, TRBD2 (5 bases). Sequencing was carried out using CD8+ T cells sorted from blood. The CDR3 loop reads CAISEGLPSGANVLTF. The DNA of the CDR3 is TGTGCCATCAGTGAGGGACTCCCCTCTGGGGCCAACGTCCTGACTTTC.